These 27 T cell receptor beta chains came from one sample sequenced in a study of shared T cell receptors in the human thymus. The data were produced by immunoSEQ multiplex PCR, yet TCRdb's version contains in-frame clones alone and is incomplete. Of approximately 760,000 clones in the sample, 75% to 90% were seen once. Another study also made use of these data, one on human thymus T cells.

The sequencing input was thymocytes. The receptors stem from a girl under two years old with a congenital heart defect.

The chain recombines TRBV19 with TRBJ2-2; 8 nucleotides line up with TRBD1. The CDR3 has 15 amino acids. Germline values: CDR1 LNHDA, CDR2 SQIVND (reference sequence). V lost 5 bases to trimming and J lost 2 bases; unmatched junction nucleotides: 4. CDR3 loop: CASSVGQANTGELFF. In DNA, the CDR3 is TGTGCCAGTAGTGTGGGACAGGCCAACACCGGGGAGCTGTTTTTT.

This clone was picked up a small number of times. The rearrangement links TRBV5-1 to TRBJ2-3; 8 bases agree with TRBD2. The germline gives CDR1 SGHRS, CDR2 YFSETQ. The CDR3 is made up of 20 amino acids. V lost 4 bases, J lost 1 base, and 20 bases stayed unmatched. The CDR3 DNA reads TGCGCCAGCAGCCCCGGGGGGGGCAGGGTGGTCGATAGGTGCACAGATACGCAGTATTTT. This encodes CASSPGGGRVVDRCTDTQYF.

The chain uses TRBV6-5 and TRBJ1-6; 10 nucleotides agree with TRBD1. V shed 6 bases and J 10 bases; nucleotides not matched to a gene: 9. The length of the CDR3 is 15 residues. Per the germline V gene, CDR1 is MNHEY and CDR2 is SVGAGI. The CDR3 reads CASSPIDRGRSPLHF. As DNA, the CDR3 is TGTGCCAGCAGCCCAATCGACAGGGGGCGGTCACCCCTCCACTTT.

The genes are TRBV7-3 and TRBJ2-3; TRBD2 matches 7 bases. Per the germline V gene, CDR1 is SGHTA and CDR2 is FQGTGA. The CDR3 has 16 residues. Losses at the gene ends were 2 bases for V and 0 bases for J; bases not matched to a gene: 5. CDR3 in DNA: TGTGCCAGCAGCTTAGCCCTTAGCGGGAGCACAGATACGCAGTATTTT. Protein product: CASSLALSGSTDTQYF.

This chain uses TRBV5-1 with TRBJ1-6; 12 bases match TRBD1. The CDR3 extends over 18 amino acids. The V gene end was trimmed by 4 bases and the J gene end by 9 bases; junction bases not matched to a gene: 14. Germline V lookup: CDR1 SGHRS, CDR2 YFSETQ. As DNA, the CDR3 is TGCGCCAGCAGCCAAAGGGGAGTCCGGGACAGGGGGCCTTCACCCCTCCACTTT. This gives the protein CASSQRGVRDRGPSPLHF.

The V and J genes are TRBV5-6 and TRBJ2-2, with TRBD1 as a possible D gene (6 bases). Germline loops: CDR1 SGHDT, CDR2 YYEEEE. The CDR3 has 19 amino acids. Trimming shortened V by 3 bases and J by 7 bases, and 28 bases separated the two germline ends. The CDR3 spells CASSSVSEGQTRGHGELFF. CDR3 DNA: TGTGCCAGCAGCTCCGTAAGCGAGGGACAAACCAGGGGTCACGGGGAGCTGTTTTTT.

The chain uses TRBV7-9 and TRBJ2-5; 8 bases are shared with TRBD2. Germline V gene sequence: CDR1 SEHNR, CDR2 FQNEAQ (reference sequence). CDR3 length: 13 residues. With V trimmed by 2 bases and J by 4 bases, 0 bases remained unmatched. CDR3 protein: CASSLRGGETQYF. The DNA of the CDR3 is TGTGCCAGCAGCTTACGGGGGGGAGAGACCCAGTACTTC.

The V and J genes are TRBV6-1 and TRBJ1-4, with D possibly being TRBD1 (6 bases). V was shortened by 2 bases and J by 7 bases, with 14 bases between the two germline ends. Germline assignment: CDR1 MNHNS and CDR2 SASEGT. The CDR3 consists of 15 residues. CDR3 DNA sequence: TGTGCCAGCAGTGAAACAGGGCGAAAGGGTGAAAAACTGTTTTTT. As protein: CASSETGRKGEKLFF.

The gene calls are TRBV5-4 and TRBJ1-2; no definite D call. CDR1 is SGHNT, CDR2 YYREEE, per germline (reference sequence). V was trimmed by 1 base and J by 13 bases, leaving 20 bases between them. The CDR3 is 14 amino acids. CDR3 amino acids: CASSLNSVGTLRTF. The CDR3, as DNA: TGTGCCAGCAGCTTGAATAGCGTCGGTACGCTACGCACCTTC.

CDR3 region: CASSSPGSTNEKLFF. CDR3 DNA: TGTGCCAGCAGCTCCCCGGGGTCAACTAATGAAAAACTGTTTTTT. The chain has TRBV7-2 and TRBJ1-4; D not resolved. Germline assignment: CDR1 SGHTA and CDR2 FQGNSA. V was clipped by 4 bases and J by 0 bases, with 9 bases between them. This CDR3 spans 15 amino acids.

The genes are TRBV7-4 and TRBJ1-2, with TRBD1 matching 8 bases. J was trimmed by 3 bases and V by 3 bases; bases with no gene match: 6. Germline lookup yields CDR1 SGHVT and CDR2 SQSDAQ. The CDR3 consists of 15 residues. CDR3 loop: CASSFIGQGDYGYTF. CDR3 nucleotide sequence: TGTGCCAGCAGCTTTATCGGACAGGGCGACTATGGCTACACCTTC. The full variable domain, its missing parts supplied by reference TRBV7-4 and TRBJ1-2, is GAGVSQSPRYKVAKRGRDVALRCDSISGHVTLYWYRQTLGQGSEVLTYSQSDAQRDKSGRPSGRFSAERPERSVSTLKIQRTEQGDSAVYLCASSFIGQGDYGYTFGSGTRLTVV.

The chain uses TRBV4-2 and TRBJ2-3, with D possibly being TRBD2 (6 bases). Trimming removed 0 bases from V and 2 bases from J, with 15 bases in between. The CDR3 extends over 17 amino acids. Germline assignment: CDR1 LGHNA and CDR2 YNFKEQ. The CDR3, as DNA: TGTGCCAGCAGCCAAGATCGCAGGCGGGAAATCACAGATACGCAGTATTTT. Its translation is CASSQDRRREITDTQYF.

In this sample, this clone turned up a few times. The chain is built from TRBV6-5 and TRBJ2-1, with a tentative D call TRBD2 (7 bases). Between the trimmed V and J ends, which lost 2 bases and 7 bases, there was a span of 15 bases. Germline V gene lookup returns CDR1 MNHEY and CDR2 SVGAGI. The CDR3 runs 15 residues. The CDR3 nucleotides read TGTGCCAGCAGTTACCGGGGGGCTGATGGTAATGAGCAGTTCTTC. This gives the protein CASSYRGADGNEQFF.

This rearrangement joins TRBV11-2 to TRBJ2-7; 8 nucleotides agree with TRBD1. The J segment lost 1 base and the V segment lost 1 base, leaving 3 bases of the junction unmatched. There are 15 residues in the CDR3. Germline values: CDR1 SGHAT, CDR2 FQNNGV. The chain's CDR3 is CASSLAGQGSYEQYF. Here the CDR3 DNA reads TGTGCCAGCAGCTTAGCCGGACAGGGTTCCTACGAGCAGTACTTC.

The V call is TRBV10-1, the J call TRBJ1-1, with 10 bases lining up with TRBD1. CDR3 size: 14 residues. V lost 4 bases and J lost 6; bases outside the gene matches: 5. Germline CDR1 reads WNHNN; CDR2 reads SYGVQD (reference sequence). The CDR3 sequence: CASSGTGGRAEAFF. CDR3 DNA sequence: TGCGCCAGCAGTGGGACAGGGGGGCGGGCTGAAGCTTTCTTT.

The chain uses TRBV5-1 and TRBJ1-4, with 8 bases lining up with TRBD1. This CDR3 spans 18 amino acids. Germline V gives CDR1 SGHRS, CDR2 YFSETQ. The V gene end was trimmed by 4 bases and the J gene end by 2 bases; junction bases not matched to a gene: 13. CDR3 bases: TGCGCCAGCAGCCCGACAGACCGACAGGGGAGGACTAATGAAAAACTGTTTTTT. Its protein is CASSPTDRQGRTNEKLFF.

The J gene is TRBJ1-5, the V gene TRBV7-2, with 7 nucleotides matching TRBD1. The trim removed 5 bases at V and 6 bases at J, leaving 13 bases unmatched. Germline CDR1 is SGHTA and CDR2 is FQGNSA. The CDR3 contains 16 residues. The CDR3 coding sequence is TGTGCCAGCAGCCCCCCCCTGGCAGGGGGACCTCAGCCCCAGCATTTT. Its translation: CASSPPLAGGPQPQHF.

The chain couples TRBV6-1 to TRBJ1-1, with D possibly being TRBD1 (5 bases). Trimming cost V 8 bases and J 3 bases, with 13 bases left between them. The length of the CDR3 is 13 residues. CDR1 is MNHNS and CDR2 is SASEGT in the germline V gene. The CDR3 DNA reads as TGTGCCAGCGGGCAGGGCGGTGACACTGAAGCTTTCTTT. Translation gives CASGQGGDTEAFF.

The chain employs TRBV28 and TRBJ1-2, with 7 bases identical to TRBD1. This CDR3 has 15 amino acids. Germline CDR1 and CDR2: MDHEN and SYDVKM. With 2 bases clipped from V and 7 bases from J, the junction kept 10 bases outside the gene matches. The CDR3 loop reads CASSLIAGTEGGYTF. DNA for the CDR3: TGTGCCAGCAGTTTAATAGCCGGGACAGAGGGTGGCTACACCTTC.

V usage is TRBV6-6 and J usage is TRBJ1-1; D may be TRBD1 (6 bases). V shed 2 bases and J shed 9 bases, with 19 bases lying between them. Germline CDR1 is MNHNY and CDR2 is SVGAGI (reference sequence). The CDR3 covers 15 residues. This chain's CDR3 is CASSYPEDSHLKAFF. CDR3 DNA: TGTGCCAGCAGTTACCCGGAGGACAGTCATTTAAAAGCTTTCTTT.

The CDR3 region is CASRITGGENIQYF. The CDR3 DNA is TGCGCCAGCAGGATAACAGGGGGGGAAAACATTCAGTACTTC. This chain links TRBV5-1 with TRBJ2-4; a possible D gene is TRBD1 (8 bases). Per the germline V gene, CDR1 is SGHRS and CDR2 is YFSETQ. V was trimmed by 5 bases and J by 5 bases, leaving 14 bases between them. CDR3 length equals 14 residues. Drawing the rest from reference TRBV5-1 and TRBJ2-4, the complete variable domain is KAGVTQTPRYLIKTRGQQVTLSCSPISGHRSVSWYQQTPGQGLQFLFEYFSETQRNKGNFPGRFSGRQFSNSRSEMNVSTLELGDSALYLCASRITGGENIQYFGAGTRLSVL.

The V call is TRBV19, the J call TRBJ2-2; 7 bases are a match to TRBD1. V was clipped by 5 bases and J by 4 bases; unmatched bases: 22. Germline CDR1 is LNHDA and CDR2 is SQIVND (reference sequence). The CDR3 runs to 20 residues. CDR3: CASSPLGLDRVLSCTGELFF. Here the CDR3 DNA reads TGTGCCAGTAGTCCTTTGGGCCTAGACAGGGTGTTAAGTTGCACCGGGGAGCTGTTTTTT.

CDR3 bases: TGTGCCAGCAGCGTAGAGGTAGGGGGTTCACCCCTCCACTTT. The encoded protein is CASSVEVGGSPLHF. This chain joins TRBV9 and TRBJ1-6, with TRBD1 as a possible D gene (6 bases). The V and J ends lost 0 bases and 9 bases respectively, with 10 bases between them. The CDR3 is 14 residues long. Germline V gene lookup returns CDR1 SGDLS and CDR2 YYNGEE.

This clone was detected once. The chain combines TRBV7-2 with TRBJ2-5; 7 bases match TRBD1. The V and J ends lost 5 bases and 5 bases, in that order; junction bases with no gene match: 8. The CDR3 is 14 residues long. Germline V gene sequence: CDR1 SGHTA, CDR2 FQGNSA. Here the CDR3 reads CASSANRGLETQYF. CDR3 sequence (DNA): TGTGCCAGCAGCGCAAACAGGGGATTGGAGACCCAGTACTTC.

The chain combines TRBV6-5 with TRBJ1-1, with D possibly being TRBD1 (6 bases). CDR3 length: 14 residues. Germline assignment: CDR1 MNHEY and CDR2 SVGAGI. The germline V and J ends were trimmed by 7 bases and 1 base, with 13 bases remaining between them. CDR3 in amino acids: CASTLGGENTEAFF. The CDR3 DNA is TGTGCCAGCACCTTAGGGGGGGAGAACACTGAAGCTTTCTTT.

The chain combines TRBV27 with TRBJ1-1, with TRBD1 as a possible D gene (5 bases). Germline V gene data show CDR1 as MNHEY and CDR2 as SMNVEV (reference sequence). The CDR3 contains 16 residues. V lost 0 bases, J lost 1 base, and 12 bases lay in between. The CDR3 sequence is CASSLSLGGWNTEAFF. The CDR3 coding sequence is TGTGCCAGCAGTTTATCGTTGGGGGGTTGGAACACTGAAGCTTTCTTT.

The rearrangement links TRBV11-2 to TRBJ2-1, with D tentatively TRBD2 (5 bases). The germline V gene encodes CDR1 SGHAT and CDR2 FQNNGV. The CDR3 spans 16 residues. V was shortened by 4 bases and J by 1 base, with 14 bases between the two germline ends. The CDR3 coding sequence is TGTGCCAGCAGCTCCCGAAATGGGGAGTCCTACAATGAGCAGTTCTTC. It codes for CASSSRNGESYNEQFF.